This entry features one TCR beta chain sequence. The germline gives CDR1 LGHNT, CDR2 FRNRAP. This CDR3 has 17 residues. With 1 base removed from V and 0 bases from J, the gap between germline ends came to 13 bases. The data were obtained in a study of shared clonotypes between healthy human individuals. Cells designated naive CD8 were CD45RO-negative and were positively selected for CCR7, with terminally differentiated effector memory CD45RA+ cells excluded. Generated by immunoSEQ multiplex PCR, the TCRdb table keeps only in-frame clones and is missing some. The sample holds 2 million to 2.5 million clones, approximately 95% seen once.

The sequenced sample consisted of naive CD8+ T cells sorted from blood. The source of this sequence is a man between 18 and 35 years old in good health. V gene TRBV12-5 combines with J gene TRBJ2-1; possibly TRBD2 for D (5 bases). Here the CDR3 reads CASGLAPADLSYNEQFF. Here the CDR3 DNA reads TGTGCTAGTGGTTTGGCCCCAGCGGACCTCTCCTACAATGAGCAGTTCTTC.